This paragraph reports one TCR beta chain. No antigen is known for it. The V segment lost 5 bases and the J segment 7 bases; nucleotides outside the gene matches: 10. CDR3 length: 14 amino acids. Per the germline V gene, CDR1 is SGHNT and CDR2 is YYREEE (reference sequence). The record originates from a study of T-cell memory formation after mild COVID-19. TCRdb itself ran the 5' RACE reads through MiXCR, one entry per CDR3 protein. There are approximately 54,000 distinct CDR3 sequences in the sample; 10% to 15% occur only once, and almost 25% lies in the top ten. Study-wide findings and caveats: Second-wave clones with a day 37 peak had unconfirmed SARS-CoV-2 specificity.

This TCR derives from a man aged 18 to 30 who had mild COVID-19 (a few samples of this study predate the infection). Cell type and time point are not known. Sequenced material: PBMCs or a T cell subset sorted from them (not recorded which). The chain uses TRBV5-4 and TRBJ2-7, with TRBD2 matching over 9 bases. Here the CDR3 reads CASSGKRGAGEQYF. CDR3 DNA sequence: TGTGCCAGCAGTGGTAAGCGGGGGGCCGGGGAGCAGTACTTC.